A single sample is the source of the 25 T cell receptor beta chains below, sequenced in a study of control samples from healthy donors and cancer patients. Measured with immunoSEQ multiplex PCR; TCRdb has only the in-frame clones, and not every one. The sample carries around 100,000 clones, 80% to 90% recorded once. The sequenced sample consisted of PBMCs. These receptors originate from a man aged 55 to 70 with lung cancer.

The chain recombines TRBV13 with TRBJ2-5, with D hard to call. The CDR3 spans 13 residues. The V and J ends lost 2 bases and 5 bases respectively, with 9 bases between them. Per the germline V gene, CDR1 is PRHDT and CDR2 is FYEKMQ (reference sequence). The CDR3 protein is CASSLRSVETQYF. DNA for the CDR3: TGTGCCAGCAGCTTACGGAGTGTGGAGACCCAGTACTTC.

There are a few counts of this clone. The chain combines TRBV2 with TRBJ2-7; either TRBD1 or TRBD2 may fit D (5 bases each). Per germline, CDR1 SNHLY and CDR2 FYNNEI. The V end was cut by 3 bases, the J end by 0 bases, with 12 bases between. The CDR3 sequence is 15 residues long. CDR3 residues: CASSDVGDTSYEQYF. DNA for the CDR3: TGTGCCAGCAGTGACGTGGGGGATACCTCCTACGAGCAGTACTTC.

The chain is built from TRBV10-3 and TRBJ1-5, with a weak D call TRBD1 (6 bases). Deletions cut 9 bases from V and 6 bases from J, with 15 bases between. Germline CDR1 is ENHRY and CDR2 is SYGVKD. The CDR3 spans 13 residues. CDR3 residues: CAIPHEGGQPQHF. The DNA for the CDR3 is TGTGCCATTCCTCATGAGGGGGGTCAGCCCCAGCATTTT.

This chain uses TRBV2 with TRBJ2-3, with a weak D call TRBD2 (6 bases). Germline assignment: CDR1 SNHLY and CDR2 FYNNEI. The V and J ends lost 4 bases and 2 bases respectively, with 13 bases between them. The CDR3 contains 15 residues. The CDR3 DNA sequence: TGTGCCAGCAGTGTGTGGGGGGATAACACAGATACGCAGTATTTT. Translation: CASSVWGDNTDTQYF.

J is TRBJ1-1 and V is TRBV13; 10 bases align to TRBD1. Trimming cost V 7 bases and J 9 bases; bases outside gene matches: 11. Per germline, CDR1 PRHDT and CDR2 FYEKMQ (reference sequence). The CDR3 has 14 amino acids. This CDR3 is CASNPGQGLLKAFF. CDR3 nucleotides: TGTGCCAGCAATCCGGGACAGGGGCTTCTTAAAGCTTTCTTT.

This clone appeared once. This sequence joins TRBV11-3 and TRBJ2-2, with D unresolved. The CDR3 has 17 residues. Per the germline V gene, CDR1 is SGHNT and CDR2 is YENEEA. Trimming cost V 3 bases and J 5 bases, with 19 bases left between them. The DNA of the CDR3 is TGTGCCAGCAGCTTCACTTACCGCCTCTGGTGGACCGGGGAGCTGTTTTTT. As protein: CASSFTYRLWWTGELFF. Together with reference TRBV11-3 and TRBJ2-2, the CDR3 gives the full variable domain: EAGVVQSPRYKIIEKKQPVAFWCNPISGHNTLYWYLQNLGQGPELLIRYENEEAVDDSQLPKDRFSAERLKGVDSTLKIQPAELGDSAVYLCASSFTYRLWWTGELFFGEGSRLTVL.

J is TRBJ1-6 and V is TRBV3-1 (or the pseudogene TRBV3-2); 8 positions agree with TRBD1. CDR3 size: 18 residues. V gave up 0 bases and J gave up 7 bases; unmatched junction bases: 11. Germline V gene lookup returns CDR1 LGHDT and CDR2 YNNKEL (reference sequence). The CDR3 DNA is TGTGCCAGCAGCCAAGATCGATCCAGGGGGCGACTAAATTCACCCCTCCACTTT. This encodes CASSQDRSRGRLNSPLHF.

As to this clone: Within the sample, other DNA sequences also encode this same CDR3. The chain couples TRBV2 to TRBJ1-1; perhaps TRBD1 as D (5 bases). CDR1 SNHLY and CDR2 FYNNEI come from the germline V gene. The CDR3 is 13 residues long. V was shortened by 3 bases and J by 5 bases, with 10 bases between the two germline ends. As DNA, the CDR3 is TGTGCCAGCAGTGATAATTGGGGGACTGAAGCTTTCTTT. Residues: CASSDNWGTEAFF. The full variable domain, with the rest looked up from reference TRBV2 and TRBJ1-1, is EPEVTQTPSHQVTQMGQEVILRCVPISNHLYFYWYRQILGQKVEFLVSFYNNEISEKSEIFDDQFSVERPDGSNFTLKIRSTKLEDSAMYFCASSDNWGTEAFFGQGTRLTVV.

The V gene is TRBV3-1 (or the pseudogene TRBV3-2), the J gene TRBJ1-1; unclear D gene. Trimming shortened V by 0 bases and J by 11 bases, and 16 bases separated the two germline ends. CDR3 length equals 14 residues. Germline-derived CDR1 and CDR2 are LGHDT and YNNKEL (reference sequence). CDR3 amino acids: CASSQDYGGGRAFF. In DNA form, the CDR3 reads TGTGCCAGCAGCCAAGACTATGGCGGAGGGCGGGCTTTCTTT.

The J gene is TRBJ1-4, the V gene TRBV7-2; D not certain. The CDR3 length is 14 residues. From germline, CDR1 is SGHTA and CDR2 FQGNSA. Deletions cut 4 bases from V and 9 bases from J, with 15 bases between. The chain's CDR3 is CASSSRTGSKKLFF. CDR3 nucleotide sequence: TGTGCCAGCAGCTCCCGAACCGGTTCTAAAAAACTGTTTTTT.

The chain combines TRBV5-5 with TRBJ1-6, with a weak D call TRBD1 (5 bases). Germline V gene data show CDR1 as SGHKS and CDR2 as YYEKEE (reference sequence). This CDR3 contains 16 residues. V was cut by 6 bases and J by 7 bases, with 20 bases left in between. The CDR3 is CASNDEDSGWNSPLHF. Written as DNA, the CDR3 is TGTGCCAGCAACGACGAAGACAGTGGCTGGAATTCACCCCTCCACTTT.

The chain carries TRBV6-5 and TRBJ1-5, with D tentatively TRBD1 (6 bases). This CDR3 has 15 residues. The germline CDR1 and CDR2 sequences are MNHEY and SVGAGI. V lost 6 bases and J lost 6, with 18 bases in between. The CDR3, as DNA: TGTGCCAGCAGGCTCCACAGGGAAGGAGGTCAGCCCCAGCATTTT. Protein: CASRLHREGGQPQHF.

The chain combines TRBV2 with TRBJ2-5; TRBD2 agrees at 12 bases. The germline V gene has CDR1 SNHLY and CDR2 FYNNEI. This CDR3 spans 15 amino acids. V gave up 4 bases and J gave up 5 bases; unmatched junction bases: 5. This CDR3 reads CASSGPSGGAETQYF. CDR3 in DNA: TGTGCCAGCAGTGGGCCTAGCGGGGGGGCGGAGACCCAGTACTTC.

The chain employs TRBV5-1 and TRBJ1-6; 10 positions match TRBD1. CDR1 is SGHRS and CDR2 is YFSETQ in the germline V gene. V lost 4 bases, J lost 2 bases, and 9 bases stayed unmatched. The CDR3 has 18 residues. The CDR3 nucleotides read TGCGCCAGCAGCCCTGGGGGACAGGGGAATACCTATAATTCACCCCTCCACTTT. Its protein product is CASSPGGQGNTYNSPLHF.

The rearrangement links TRBV18 to TRBJ1-1; 11 bases are a match to TRBD1. The germline V gene encodes CDR1 KGHSH and CDR2 LQKENI. The CDR3 runs to 17 residues. Trimming removed 5 bases from V and 5 bases from J; junction bases left unmatched: 13. CDR3 amino acids: CASSGKRTGGAITEAFF. DNA for the CDR3: TGTGCCAGCTCAGGGAAAAGGACAGGGGGCGCGATAACTGAAGCTTTCTTT. Filled out from reference TRBV18 and TRBJ1-1, the complete variable domain reads NAGVMQNPRHLVRRRGQEARLRCSPMKGHSHVYWYRQLPEEGLKFMVYLQKENIIDESGMPKERFSAEFPKEGPSILRIQQVVRGDSAAYFCASSGKRTGGAITEAFFGQGTRLTVV.

The chain employs TRBV5-1 and TRBJ1-1; possible D gene TRBD1, 5 bases. The CDR3 totals 15 residues. The V and J ends lost 0 bases and 2 bases respectively, with 11 bases between them. CDR1 is SGHRS, CDR2 YFSETQ, per germline. CDR3 residues: CASSLGLGHNTEAFF. The DNA for the CDR3 is TGCGCCAGCAGCTTGGGGCTTGGACACAACACTGAAGCTTTCTTT.

The J gene is TRBJ2-3, the V gene TRBV9; unclear D gene. This CDR3 comprises 13 residues. Trimming removed 0 bases at V and 4 bases at J, with 6 bases between. Germline CDR1 and CDR2: SGDLS and YYNGEE. The CDR3 reads CASSVARADTQYF. As DNA, the CDR3 is TGTGCCAGCAGCGTAGCTCGCGCAGATACGCAGTATTTT.

CDR3 loop: CASSFTGGSYNEQFF. The CDR3 nucleotides are TGTGCCAGCAGTTTTACAGGGGGCTCCTACAATGAGCAGTTCTTC. The chain carries TRBV7-3 and TRBJ2-1; TRBD1 matches at 8 bases. V gave up 6 bases and J gave up 0 bases; unmatched junction bases: 4. The CDR3 consists of 15 residues. The V gene's germline CDR1 is SGHTA and CDR2 FQGTGA.

This sequence joins TRBV25-1 and TRBJ2-2; maybe TRBD1 (6 bases). This CDR3 has 13 amino acids. The V end lost 6 bases, the J end lost 13 bases, and 18 bases lay between the germline ends. CDR1 and CDR2 (germline): MGHDK, SYGVNS. The CDR3 coding sequence is TGTGCCAGCAGAGCCGGGACACTCGGTGGGCTGTTTTTT. Protein: CASRAGTLGGLFF.

The chain recombines TRBV12-3 or TRBV12-4 with TRBJ2-7; the D is unclear. The CDR3 has 13 amino acids. The ends were cut back, 8 bases at V and 3 bases at J, with 14 bases in the middle. CDR3 coding DNA: TGTGCCAGCCGCGGCGACCGAAGCTACGAGCAGTACTTC. Protein: CASRGDRSYEQYF.

The table lists this clone with a count of one. This chain joins TRBV9 and TRBJ2-7; D may be TRBD1 (5 bases). The CDR3 consists of 13 residues. Trimming took 3 bases from V and 9 from J, leaving 16 bases between them. CDR1 and CDR2 from the germline V gene are SGDLS and YYNGEE. The CDR3 spells CASSDPRPQGQYV. Here the CDR3 DNA reads TGTGCCAGCAGCGACCCAAGACCTCAGGGGCAGTACGTC.

The chain joins TRBV3-1 (or the pseudogene TRBV3-2) to TRBJ2-2; D uncertain. The CDR3 consists of 12 residues. V was cut by 4 bases and J by 5 bases, with 5 bases left in between. From germline, CDR1 is LGHDT and CDR2 YNNKEL (reference sequence). CDR3 DNA: TGTGCCAGCAGCCTACAGACCGGGGAGCTGTTTTTT. It is translated as CASSLQTGELFF.

The V call is TRBV10-2, the J call TRBJ2-1, with 12 bases lining up with TRBD2. CDR3 length equals 15 residues. The trim removed 7 bases at V and 4 bases at J, leaving 5 bases unmatched. Per the germline V gene, CDR1 is WSHSY and CDR2 is SAAADI. CDR3 sequence: CASNQLAGGYNEQFF. The CDR3 DNA follows: TGCGCCAGCAACCAGCTAGCGGGGGGGTACAATGAGCAGTTCTTC.

The chain recombines TRBV15 with TRBJ1-2; TRBD1 aligns across 11 bases. This CDR3 spans 15 amino acids. The V gene's germline CDR1 is LNHNV and CDR2 YYDKDF (reference sequence). The ends lost 3 bases at V and 4 bases at J; junction bases unmatched: 4. CDR3 nucleotide sequence: TGTGCCACCAGCAGGATTGGGACAGGGGGCTATGGCTACACCTTC. Its translation is CATSRIGTGGYGYTF.

The chain carries TRBV2 and TRBJ1-5; 8 bases map to TRBD1. Trimming at V came to 5 bases and at J to 5 bases, leaving 2 bases not matched to a gene. Germline V lookup: CDR1 SNHLY, CDR2 FYNNEI. The CDR3 consists of 13 residues. The chain's CDR3 is CASSTGGDQPQHF. The CDR3 coding sequence is TGTGCCAGCAGTACAGGGGGGGATCAGCCCCAGCATTTT.